Following are 20 T cell receptor beta chains from one sample sequenced in a study of breast tumors, draining lymph nodes, adjacent tissues (TCRdb year 2016). Libraries were constructed by multiplex PCR. TCRdb names Illumina HiSeq 2000 as the instrument used. The raw public reads went through TCRdb reprocessing: fastp at Q25, MiXCR clone calling, in-frame beta chains kept. Rows are combined by CDR3 protein, so each entry shows the most common genes and DNA. This sample comprises about 140,000 distinct CDR3 sequences, approximately 32% of them detected only once. The top ten clonotypes cover roughly 2.2% of the sample. Lymph node samples came from the axillary draining lymph nodes of breast cancer patients. The sample consisted of axillary lymph node tissue. These receptors all come from a female donor with breast cancer. Some clones in this sample may be carry-over from other donors' samples.

About this clonotype: Mismatch with germline at one junction end may stem from a read error. The chain carries TRBV15 and TRBJ2-1; 7 bases are shared with TRBD1. Germline V lookup: CDR1 LNHNV, CDR2 YYDKDF (reference sequence). This CDR3 has 14 amino acids. CDR3 DNA: TGCGCCACCAGCAGAGACACCGACAGGGTGGGGCAGTTCTTC. Its translation: CATSRDTDRVGQFF. The full variable domain, completed using reference TRBV15 and TRBJ2-1, is DAMVIQNPRYQVTQFGKPVTLSCSQTLNHNVMYWYQQKSSQAPKLLFHYYDKDFNNEADTPDNFQSRRPNTSFCFLDIRSPGLGDTAMYLCATSRDTDRVGQFFGPGTRLTVL.

This chain connects TRBV5-1 to TRBJ2-3; TRBD1 agrees at 9 bases. The CDR3 totals 15 residues. After removal of 1 base from V and 5 bases from J, the junction contained 5 bases not matched to a gene. The germline V gene encodes CDR1 SGHRS and CDR2 YFSETQ. CDR3 sequence (DNA): TGCGCCAGCAGCTTGACAGGGGGCATGTTAGATACGCAGTATTTT. It yields the protein CASSLTGGMLDTQYF.

This clonotype was recorded many times. The genes are TRBV7-2 and TRBJ2-1, with TRBD2 matching 9 bases. Per germline, CDR1 SGHTA and CDR2 FQGNSA. With V trimmed by 1 base and J by 3 bases, 7 bases remained unmatched. CDR3 length: 17 amino acids. Here the CDR3 reads CASSLVAGDGIYNEQFF. For the CDR3, the DNA is TGTGCCAGCAGCTTAGTAGCGGGGGACGGGATCTACAATGAGCAGTTCTTC.

This clonotype has at least ten counts. This may arise from a read error, as a much more abundant clone is one base away. The conserved phenylalanine or tryptophan normally closing the CDR3 is absent here, so this likely arose from a read error. The V call is TRBV20-1, the J call TRBJ2-5; TRBD2 agrees at 7 bases. Germline V gene lookup returns CDR1 DFQATT and CDR2 SNEGSKA (reference sequence). The length of the CDR3 is 13 residues. CDR3 amino acids: CSARGPTGGTQYS. The CDR3, as DNA: TGCAGTGCGAGAGGTCCCACGGGGGGGACCCAGTACTCC.

This clonotype was found many times. A read error is possible here, since a much larger clone lies one base away. The rearrangement joins TRBV7-6 to TRBJ2-7; D gene ambiguous. The CDR3 covers 15 residues. Germline values: CDR1 SGHVS, CDR2 FNYEAQ. The CDR3 DNA reads TGTGCCAGCAGCTTAGTAAGGCAGACCTCCTACGAGCAGCACGTC. Protein sequence: CASSLVRQTSYEQHV.

This clonotype has ten or more counts. At one of its ends the junction is not consistent with the germline gene, which may arise from a read error. V usage is TRBV7-7 and J usage is TRBJ1-4; unclear D gene. Per germline, CDR1 SSHAT and CDR2 FNYEAQ (reference sequence). The CDR3 has 13 amino acids. As DNA, the CDR3 is TGTGCTAGCAGCCCCGGACCCGATGAAAAACTGTTTTTT. It translates to CASSPGPDEKLFF.

There are many counts of this clonotype. V and J are TRBV5-5 and TRBJ2-2; D is undetermined. This CDR3 spans 15 amino acids. The V gene lost 0 bases and the J gene lost 3 bases, with 9 bases spanning the gap. The germline V gene has CDR1 SGHKS and CDR2 YYEKEE (reference sequence). CDR3 nucleotides: TGTGCCAGCAGCTTGGCCGGCAGACACACCGGGGAGCTGTTTTTT. This translates into CASSLAGRHTGELFF.

This clonotype was observed many times. V gene TRBV7-2 combines with J gene TRBJ1-6; no clear D gene. The CDR3 sequence is 16 residues long. V gave up 5 bases and J gave up 0 bases, with 11 bases separating them. Germline V gene sequence: CDR1 SGHTA, CDR2 FQGNSA. The CDR3 sequence: CASSLQRSSYNSPLHF. The CDR3 bases are TGTGCCAGCAGCCTACAAAGGAGCTCCTATAATTCACCCCTCCACTTT.

This chain links TRBV12-3 or TRBV12-4 with TRBJ1-6, with D possibly TRBD1 on 5 matching bases. The CDR3 consists of 17 residues. The V end lost 5 bases, the J end lost 10 bases, and 24 bases lay between the germline ends. The CDR3: CASSDPTSGGGRSPLHF. In DNA form, the CDR3 reads TGTGCCAGCAGTGACCCGACTAGCGGGGGAGGACGGTCACCCCTCCACTTT.

This clonotype has at least ten counts. The CDR3 nucleotides read TGTGCCAGCAGCAGTTACAGGGGGGCGAATGAAAAACTGTTTTTT. Translation gives CASSSYRGANEKLFF. This chain joins TRBV5-8 and TRBJ1-4, with TRBD1 matching over 8 bases. The CDR3 runs to 15 residues. CDR1 is SGHTS, CDR2 YDEGEE, per germline. The trim removed 4 bases at V and 5 bases at J, leaving 7 bases unmatched.

This clonotype was detected ten times or more. The J gene is TRBJ2-3, the V gene TRBV19; D remains unclear. V lost 10 bases and J 0 bases, leaving 20 bases between the germline ends. The germline V gene has CDR1 LNHDA and CDR2 SQIVND (reference sequence). This CDR3 has 16 residues. The CDR3 DNA follows: TGTGCCACCCAACAACCCAGTCTTCCTAGCACAGATACGCAGTATTTT. Amino acids: CATQQPSLPSTDTQYF.

The chain combines TRBV7-4 with TRBJ2-7; 9 positions agree with TRBD1. V lost 5 bases, J lost 6 bases, and 8 bases stayed unmatched. CDR3 length equals 14 residues. From germline, CDR1 is SGHVT and CDR2 SQSDAQ. In nucleotides, the CDR3 is TGTGCCAGCAGCACCCGGGACAGGGAAGGCGAGCAGTACTTC. Translation gives CASSTRDREGEQYF.

This clonotype appeared many times. One end of the junction fails to match germline, which may point to a read error. The V gene is TRBV6-6, the J gene TRBJ2-3; 7 bases are a match to TRBD2. Germline V gene data show CDR1 as MNHNY and CDR2 as SVGAGI (reference sequence). This CDR3 has 14 residues. The CDR3 reads CASSHSGGTDTQYF. In DNA, the CDR3 is TGTGCCAGCAGTCACTCGGGGGGTACAGATACGCAGTATTTT.

The chain links TRBV2 to TRBJ2-5; no reliable D call. Germline loops: CDR1 SNHLY, CDR2 FYNNEI. V shed 0 bases and J shed 1 base, with 6 bases lying between them. The CDR3 loop spans 14 amino acids. The CDR3 loop reads CASSEATFQETQYF. DNA of the CDR3: TGTGCCAGCAGTGAAGCCACATTCCAAGAGACCCAGTACTTC.

V gene TRBV20-1 combines with J gene TRBJ1-1; 10 bases agree with TRBD1. With V trimmed by 3 bases and J by 4 bases, 2 bases remained unmatched. From germline, CDR1 is DFQATT and CDR2 SNEGSKA (reference sequence). This CDR3 is built from 13 residues. CDR3 region: CSASWTGGTEAFF. The CDR3, as DNA: TGCAGTGCTAGTTGGACAGGGGGCACTGAAGCTTTCTTT.

This sequence joins TRBV5-1 and TRBJ2-2; D gene ambiguous. V lost 3 bases to trimming and J lost 5 bases, with 14 bases between them. CDR3 size: 15 residues. Germline values: CDR1 SGHRS, CDR2 YFSETQ. CDR3 coding DNA: TGCGCCAGCAGCTCGGTGGCCTATCCGACCGGGGAGCTGTTTTTT. Protein product: CASSSVAYPTGELFF.

This rearrangement joins TRBV24-1 to TRBJ2-7; D may be TRBD1 (6 bases). Trimming pared 4 bases from V and 4 bases from J, leaving 19 bases between. The CDR3 spans 16 residues. Germline loops: CDR1 KGHDR, CDR2 SFDVKD. CDR3 DNA sequence: TGTGCCACCAGTGAAACCGGGACAAGAGGACTTTACGAGCAGTACGTC. This encodes CATSETGTRGLYEQYV.

Ten or more counts support this clonotype. This chain joins TRBV6-5 and TRBJ2-2, with TRBD1 matching over 8 bases. Germline CDR1 is MNHEY and CDR2 is SVGAGI. The V and J ends lost 7 bases and 4 bases, in that order; junction bases with no gene match: 14. The CDR3 length is 17 residues. The CDR3 region is CASTTIWGTGLTGELFF. Written as DNA, the CDR3 is TGTGCCAGCACTACTATATGGGGGACAGGTCTCACCGGGGAGCTGTTTTTT.

In this sample, this clonotype turned up many times. The V call is TRBV20-1, the J call TRBJ1-2; 7 bases fit TRBD1. The ends lost 3 bases at V and 4 bases at J; junction bases unmatched: 8. Germline values: CDR1 DFQATT, CDR2 SNEGSKA (reference sequence). CDR3 size: 14 residues. CDR3 coding DNA: TGCAGTGCTAGCGGTCTAAGACAGGGCTATGGCTACACCTTC. This translates into CSASGLRQGYGYTF.

This clonotype was seen repeatedly, ten times or more. CDR3 amino acids: CASSVAPDEKLFF. The CDR3 bases are TGTGCCAGCAGCGTAGCTCCCGATGAAAAACTGTTTTTT. The V call is TRBV9, the J call TRBJ1-4, with unresolved D. The CDR3 is 13 residues long. Germline CDR1 reads SGDLS; CDR2 reads YYNGEE. Deletions cut 0 bases from V and 6 bases from J, with 6 bases between. Filled out from reference TRBV9 and TRBJ1-4, the complete variable domain reads DSGVTQTPKHLITATGQRVTLRCSPRSGDLSVYWYQQSLDQGLQFLIQYYNGEERAKGNILERFSAQQFPDLHSELNLSSLELGDSALYFCASSVAPDEKLFFGSGTQLSVL.